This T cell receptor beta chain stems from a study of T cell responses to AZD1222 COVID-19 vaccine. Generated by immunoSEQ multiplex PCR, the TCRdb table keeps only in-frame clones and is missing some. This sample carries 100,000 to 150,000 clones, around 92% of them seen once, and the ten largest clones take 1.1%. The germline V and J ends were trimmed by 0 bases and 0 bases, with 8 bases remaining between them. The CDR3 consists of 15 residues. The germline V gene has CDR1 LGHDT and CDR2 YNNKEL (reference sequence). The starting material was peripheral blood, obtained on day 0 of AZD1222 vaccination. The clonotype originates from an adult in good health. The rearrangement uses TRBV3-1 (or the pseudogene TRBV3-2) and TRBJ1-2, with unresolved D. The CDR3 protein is CASSQDESTNYGYTF. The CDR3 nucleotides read TGTGCCAGCAGCCAAGATGAGAGTACTAACTATGGCTACACCTTC.